Here is one T cell receptor beta chain with its context. Its antigen is not identified. The data were taken from a study of T cell responses to AZD1222 COVID-19 vaccine. Study-wide points: Scientists sampled the repertoires only once the peak T cell response had passed. Donors were chiefly white British, with a greater number of females, and clonal diversity was perhaps underestimated.

Only in-frame clones appear in the TCRdb table, and some are missing; sequencing was by immunoSEQ multiplex PCR. The repertoire consists of under 75,000 clones, with about 85% occurring once and the leading ten covering about a fifth. Germline CDR1 reads SGHTA; CDR2 reads FQGNSA. V was clipped by 3 bases and J by 6 bases; unmatched bases: 11. The CDR3 extends over 16 amino acids. J is TRBJ2-3 and V is TRBV7-2; TRBD2 matches 8 bases. The sequenced sample was peripheral blood, obtained on day 0 of AZD1222 vaccination. This sequence was found in an adult in good health. The CDR3 here is CASSLNRGGPGDTQYF. DNA for the CDR3: TGTGCCAGCAGCTTGAACCGGGGGGGCCCCGGGGATACGCAGTATTTT.